Each of the 10 T cell receptor beta chains below was sequenced from the same sample in a study of control samples from healthy donors and cancer patients. Measured with immunoSEQ multiplex PCR; TCRdb has only the in-frame clones, and not every one. The data show some 150,000 clones, 94% seen once. Sample: blood. These receptors were taken from a man aged 40-50 years in good health.

V gene TRBV28 combines with J gene TRBJ1-1; the match to TRBD1 covers 8 bases. Germline V lookup: CDR1 MDHEN, CDR2 SYDVKM. The CDR3 is made up of 15 amino acids. V shed 6 bases and J 11 bases; nucleotides not matched to a gene: 17. CDR3 nucleotides: TGTGCCAGCAGCCTAGGTAGGGCAGGGGGCGTCCCGGCTTTCTTT. Translated: CASSLGRAGGVPAFF.

CDR3 region: CSASDLTHYYEQYF. For the CDR3, the DNA is TGCAGTGCTAGTGACTTGACCCACTACTACGAGCAGTACTTC. The chain combines TRBV20-1 with TRBJ2-7, with unresolved D. V lost 3 bases, J lost 3 bases, and 15 bases lay in between. This CDR3 has 14 residues. Germline CDR1 reads DFQATT; CDR2 reads SNEGSKA (reference sequence).

The V call is TRBV30, the J call TRBJ1-5; TRBD1 agrees at 9 bases. The CDR3 runs 15 residues. V lost 1 base, J lost 1 base, and 2 bases stayed unmatched. The germline V gene has CDR1 GTSNPN and CDR2 SVGIG (reference sequence). CDR3 sequence: CAWSDTGGSNQPQHF. In DNA form, the CDR3 reads TGTGCCTGGAGTGATACAGGGGGCAGCAATCAGCCCCAGCATTTT. Drawing the rest from reference TRBV30 and TRBJ1-5, the complete variable domain is SQTIHQWPATLVQPVGSPLSLECTVEGTSNPNLYWYRQAAGRGLQLLFYSVGIGQISSEVPQNLSASRPQDRQFILSSKKLLLSDSGFYLCAWSDTGGSNQPQHFGDGTRLSIL.

In DNA, the CDR3 is TGTGCCAGCAGCCCCAAGGGCCCCCTGGGGGGCTACACCTTC. The encoded protein is CASSPKGPLGGYTF. The V and J genes are TRBV7-9 and TRBJ1-2, with no clear D. Trimming cost V 5 bases and J 8 bases, with 18 bases left between them. The CDR3 contains 14 residues. CDR1 SEHNR and CDR2 FQNEAQ come from the germline V gene (reference sequence).

The J gene is TRBJ1-2, the V gene TRBV27; 11 bases are a match to TRBD1. This CDR3 contains 15 residues. V shed 4 bases, J shed 4 bases, and the junction held 5 bases outside the gene matches. CDR1 and CDR2 (germline): MNHEY, SMNVEV (reference sequence). The DNA for the CDR3 is TGTGCCAGCAGTTCCCGGGACAGGGGGTCCTATGGCTACACCTTC. It encodes CASSSRDRGSYGYTF.

This chain connects TRBV28 to TRBJ1-4; D is undetermined. Germline V gene lookup returns CDR1 MDHEN and CDR2 SYDVKM. CDR3 length: 13 residues. V lost 6 bases and J 8 bases, leaving 13 bases between the germline ends. CDR3 DNA sequence: TGTGCCAGCAGCCGACCCTGGGGAGAAAAACTGTTTTTT. Translated: CASSRPWGEKLFF. Variable domain in full (rest from reference TRBV28 and TRBJ1-4): DVKVTQSSRYLVKRTGEKVFLECVQDMDHENMFWYRQDPGLGLRLIYFSYDVKMKEKGDIPEGYSVSREKKERFSLILESASTNQTSMYLCASSRPWGEKLFFGSGTQLSVL.

The chain joins TRBV7-9 to TRBJ1-1, with 10 bases that match TRBD1. With 7 bases clipped from V and 0 bases from J, the junction kept 11 bases outside the gene matches. The CDR3 is 17 amino acids. The germline CDR1 and CDR2 sequences are SEHNR and FQNEAQ (reference sequence). CDR3 amino acids: CASILQTGGPLNTEAFF. The DNA for the CDR3 is TGTGCCAGCATCCTCCAGACAGGGGGCCCCCTGAACACTGAAGCTTTCTTT.

V gene TRBV12-5 combines with J gene TRBJ1-1; D not resolved. CDR3 length: 13 amino acids. From germline, CDR1 is LGHNT and CDR2 FRNRAP. V dropped 1 base and J dropped 1 base, with 4 bases sitting between them. This CDR3 is CASGLGGNTEAFF. The CDR3 nucleotides are TGTGCTAGTGGTTTGGGAGGGAACACTGAAGCTTTCTTT.

The CDR3 spells CASSEHRERGYTF. The CDR3 nucleotides read TGTGCCAGCAGTGAACACAGGGAACGAGGCTACACCTTC. J is TRBJ1-2 and V is TRBV25-1; weak D call: TRBD1 (6 bases). V was cut by 2 bases and J by 8 bases, with 12 bases left in between. The CDR3 covers 13 residues. Germline V CDR1 and CDR2: MGHDK, SYGVNS.

The chain couples TRBV3-1 (or the pseudogene TRBV3-2) to TRBJ1-2; 7 positions agree with TRBD1. V trimming: 5 bases; J trimming: 4 bases; junction bases outside the gene matches: 4. This CDR3 has 13 amino acids. Germline lookup yields CDR1 LGHDT and CDR2 YNNKEL (reference sequence). DNA for the CDR3: TGTGCCAGCAGCTACGGGACAGTCTATGGCTACACCTTC. Protein sequence: CASSYGTVYGYTF.